These 21 T cell receptor beta chains originate from one sample sequenced in a study of cytomegalovirus exposure and HLA in healthy donors. The PCR contained 60 Vbeta and 13 Jbeta primers. Sequencing used immunoSEQ multiplex PCR; TCRdb keeps in-frame clones, though not all of them. The data contain around 150,000 clones, around 74% of them seen just once; the ten biggest clones take up around 2.1%. The sequenced material came from PBMCs. The receptors originated from a female donor in good health and CMV-seronegative.

V is TRBV29-1 and J is TRBJ2-1; TRBD1 might be the D (5 bases). CDR3 length: 16 residues. With 0 bases removed from V and 0 bases from J, the gap between germline ends came to 12 bases. Germline V gives CDR1 SQVTM, CDR2 ANQGSEA. CDR3 coding DNA: TGCAGCGTTGAAGAAGGAAGGGGCAGCTCCTACAATGAGCAGTTCTTC. Its protein is CSVEEGRGSSYNEQFF.

The chain's CDR3 is CASSFESEVGHEQYF. Written as DNA, the CDR3 is TGTGCCAGCAGTTTTGAATCGGAGGTCGGGCACGAGCAGTACTTC. This chain links TRBV27 with TRBJ2-7; TRBD2 might be the D (5 bases). Germline V gene data show CDR1 as MNHEY and CDR2 as SMNVEV (reference sequence). This CDR3 contains 15 residues. Trimming stripped 3 bases from V and 5 bases from J, with 17 bases between.

This clone has a single count. The chain recombines TRBV30 with TRBJ1-2; 7 bases map to TRBD1. Germline V gene sequence: CDR1 GTSNPN, CDR2 SVGIG (reference sequence). The trim removed 8 bases at V and 4 bases at J, leaving 10 bases unmatched. CDR3 length: 13 amino acids. CDR3 DNA: TGTGCCGGATTGGGACAGCCGCCCTATGGCTACACCTTC. Encoded protein: CAGLGQPPYGYTF.

In its sample, this clone was seen a few times. This chain links TRBV7-2 with TRBJ1-2; D might be TRBD1 (5 bases). Germline V gives CDR1 SGHTA, CDR2 FQGNSA. There are 14 residues in the CDR3. V lost 1 base and J 2 bases, leaving 8 bases between the germline ends. The DNA of the CDR3 is TGTGCCAGCAGCTTAGGGCCAGGGAACTATGGCTACACCTTC. This sequence encodes CASSLGPGNYGYTF.

The rearrangement joins TRBV4-2 to TRBJ2-1; D perhaps matches TRBD2 (7 bases). The germline gives CDR1 LGHNA, CDR2 YNFKEQ. The V and J ends lost 5 bases and 5 bases respectively, with 22 bases between them. The CDR3 totals 17 residues. The chain's CDR3 is CASSSIGRGGRDNEQFF. CDR3 nucleotides: TGTGCCAGCAGCTCGATAGGGAGGGGGGGCCGGGACAATGAGCAGTTCTTC.

CDR3 sequence: CASSLGTSGLTDTQYF. In DNA, the CDR3 is TGTGCCAGCAGCTTGGGGACTAGCGGACTCACAGATACGCAGTATTTT. The chain is built from TRBV9 and TRBJ2-3; 11 positions match TRBD2. This CDR3 is built from 16 residues. V dropped 4 bases and J dropped 2; count of bases not matched to a gene: 6. Germline loops: CDR1 SGDLS, CDR2 YYNGEE.

Note on this clone: Different DNA sequences within this sample yield the same CDR3. This sequence joins TRBV6-5 and TRBJ2-7; maybe TRBD2 (5 bases). The V gene lost 10 bases and the J gene lost 4 bases, with 20 bases spanning the gap. Germline V gene sequence: CDR1 MNHEY, CDR2 SVGAGI. The CDR3 length is 14 residues. This chain's CDR3 is CANLGGTPGYEQYF. CDR3 coding DNA: TGTGCCAACCTAGGAGGAACCCCCGGGTACGAGCAGTACTTC.

The sample holds one count of this clone. The chain recombines TRBV5-1 with TRBJ2-2; 7 nucleotides agree with TRBD2. This CDR3 is 16 amino acids long. The V segment lost 2 bases and the J segment 1 base; nucleotides outside the gene matches: 5. The germline V gene has CDR1 SGHRS and CDR2 YFSETQ. The CDR3: CASSFDPSGNTGELFF. The CDR3 DNA reads as TGCGCCAGCAGCTTTGATCCTAGCGGGAACACCGGGGAGCTGTTTTTT. Based on the CDR3 plus reference TRBV5-1 and TRBJ2-2, the full variable domain is KAGVTQTPRYLIKTRGQQVTLSCSPISGHRSVSWYQQTPGQGLQFLFEYFSETQRNKGNFPGRFSGRQFSNSRSEMNVSTLELGDSALYLCASSFDPSGNTGELFFGEGSRLTVL.

The J gene is TRBJ1-1, the V gene TRBV7-2; perhaps TRBD1 as D (5 bases). Per the germline V gene, CDR1 is SGHTA and CDR2 is FQGNSA. Trimming took off 1 base at V and 2 bases at J, with 8 bases between the two ends. The CDR3 length is 14 residues. This CDR3 is CASSLVGGNTEAFF. CDR3 DNA: TGTGCCAGCAGCTTAGTCGGGGGAAACACTGAAGCTTTCTTT.

The chain recombines TRBV6-1 with TRBJ1-4; 8 bases map to TRBD1. The V gene's germline CDR1 is MNHNS and CDR2 SASEGT. The V segment lost 6 bases and the J segment 7 bases; nucleotides outside the gene matches: 10. This CDR3 is built from 15 residues. The CDR3 reads CASSVPGGLTEKLFF. CDR3 nucleotides: TGTGCCAGCAGCGTGCCAGGGGGCCTTACTGAAAAACTGTTTTTT.

The genes are TRBV5-1 and TRBJ2-1, with 10 bases fitting TRBD1. The germline CDR1 and CDR2 sequences are SGHRS and YFSETQ. V lost 0 bases, J lost 5 bases, and 5 bases stayed unmatched. The length of the CDR3 is 16 residues. The CDR3, as DNA: TGCGCCAGCAGCTTGGGAGGGACAGGGGACCACAATGAGCAGTTCTTC. Its protein is CASSLGGTGDHNEQFF.

The chain joins TRBV5-1 to TRBJ1-2, with TRBD1 matching over 7 bases. CDR3 length: 15 residues. CDR1 is SGHRS, CDR2 YFSETQ, per germline. Trimming removed 4 bases from V and 0 bases from J; junction bases left unmatched: 6. CDR3 bases: TGCGCCAGCAGCACAGGGACAGTAGCTAACTATGGCTACACCTTC. This gives the protein CASSTGTVANYGYTF.

The chain recombines TRBV6-5 with TRBJ1-2; D is uncertain. This CDR3 is 15 amino acids long. Trimming stripped 5 bases from V and 2 bases from J, with 15 bases between. Germline V gene data show CDR1 as MNHEY and CDR2 as SVGAGI. The CDR3 region has the DNA TGTGCCAGCAGTCGCACTTTGGGAGGAAACTATGGCTACACCTTC. Translating gives CASSRTLGGNYGYTF.

The chain links TRBV15 to TRBJ1-2; D unresolved. The CDR3 has 16 amino acids. CDR1 and CDR2 from the germline V gene are LNHNV and YYDKDF (reference sequence). Trimming took 7 bases from V and 8 from J, leaving 26 bases between them. In DNA, the CDR3 is TGTGCCACCACCCGCAACAGTTTCGGTCCTAATGCGGGCTACACCTTC. Translating it yields CATTRNSFGPNAGYTF.

This clone was counted between two and nine times. This sequence joins TRBV5-1 and TRBJ1-1; 7 positions agree with TRBD1. CDR1 and CDR2 (germline): SGHRS, YFSETQ. CDR3 length equals 15 residues. The trim removed 4 bases at V and 2 bases at J, leaving 8 bases unmatched. The CDR3 loop is CASSPLDRANTEAFF. CDR3 DNA sequence: TGCGCCAGCAGCCCCCTCGACAGGGCCAACACTGAAGCTTTCTTT.

The chain has TRBV4-2 and TRBJ2-1; 10 bases match TRBD1. Germline V gives CDR1 LGHNA, CDR2 YNFKEQ. J lost 4 bases, V lost 3 bases, and 3 bases had no gene match. This CDR3 has 15 amino acids. The CDR3 nucleotides read TGTGCCAGCAGCCACGACAGGGGGCAGTACAATGAGCAGTTCTTC. It encodes CASSHDRGQYNEQFF.

The chain recombines TRBV18 with TRBJ1-2, with 7 bases identical to TRBD1. The V and J ends lost 2 bases and 13 bases, in that order; junction bases with no gene match: 16. This CDR3 has 15 amino acids. Germline values: CDR1 KGHSH, CDR2 LQKENI. The CDR3 here is CASSPRDIIGTESTF. For the CDR3, the DNA is TGTGCCAGCTCACCAAGAGATATTATCGGGACAGAAAGCACCTTC.

The J gene is TRBJ2-1, the V gene TRBV5-4; 10 positions match TRBD1. The CDR3 is made up of 13 amino acids. After removal of 6 bases from V and 7 bases from J, the junction contained 4 bases not matched to a gene. The germline CDR1 and CDR2 sequences are SGHNT and YYREEE (reference sequence). The CDR3 DNA follows: TGTGCCAGCACCCAGGACAGGGGGAATGAGCAGTTCTTC. Protein: CASTQDRGNEQFF.

The chain uses TRBV4-1 and TRBJ2-5; possible D gene TRBD2, 6 bases. This CDR3 region has 14 residues. Trimming removed 1 base at V and 11 bases at J, with 17 bases between. The V gene's germline CDR1 is MGHRA and CDR2 YSYEKL. CDR3 loop: CASSQGEALYSQYF. In DNA, the CDR3 is TGCGCCAGCAGCCAAGGGGAGGCATTATATTCGCAGTACTTC.

This clone was detected once. This chain uses TRBV11-3 with TRBJ2-2, with 7 nucleotides matching TRBD2. CDR3 length equals 15 residues. J was trimmed by 5 bases and V by 5 bases; bases with no gene match: 8. Looked up from germline, CDR1 is SGHNT and CDR2 is YENEEA. The CDR3 region is CASSHSGAGTGELFF. Here the CDR3 DNA reads TGTGCCAGCAGCCACAGCGGGGCGGGGACCGGGGAGCTGTTTTTT.

V gene TRBV11-3 combines with J gene TRBJ2-2; maybe TRBD2 (5 bases). From germline, CDR1 is SGHNT and CDR2 YENEEA. Trimming cost V 1 base and J 0 bases, with 6 bases left between them. CDR3 size: 15 residues. The CDR3: CASSLGGTNTGELFF. The CDR3 bases are TGTGCCAGCAGCTTAGGAGGGACGAACACCGGGGAGCTGTTTTTT.